The 17 T cell receptor beta chains below all came from one sample that was sequenced in a study of OX40 agonist ivuxolimab in advanced cancers. TCRdb's copy holds only in-frame clones and misses some; the assay was immunoSEQ multiplex PCR. Of nearly 95,000 clones listed, roughly 94% are singletons. The sample was CD4+ or CD8+ T cells sorted from blood, taken in a trial of the OX40 agonist ivuxolimab. The source is an adult with an advanced solid tumor such as melanoma, head and neck, liver or kidney cancer.

J is TRBJ2-2 and V is TRBV13; weak D call: TRBD2 (6 bases). Trimming shortened V by 2 bases and J by 5 bases, and 15 bases separated the two germline ends. The CDR3 is 16 amino acids. In germline, CDR1 is PRHDT, CDR2 FYEKMQ (reference sequence). CDR3 in DNA: TGTGCCAGCAGCTTACTAACGAGGGGAGGAACCGGGGAGCTGTTTTTT. Protein sequence: CASSLLTRGGTGELFF.

This chain links TRBV6-6 with TRBJ2-7, with TRBD1 matching over 9 bases. Germline V gene lookup returns CDR1 MNHNY and CDR2 SVGAGI (reference sequence). V was pared by 5 bases and J by 5 bases, with 10 bases of the junction left unmatched. The CDR3 length is 15 residues. The CDR3 reads CASSISGTGSHEQYF. For the CDR3, the DNA is TGTGCCAGCAGTATTTCCGGGACAGGGAGCCACGAGCAGTACTTC.

The chain carries TRBV5-1 and TRBJ2-7; D unclear. Per germline, CDR1 SGHRS and CDR2 YFSETQ. V was shortened by 0 bases and J by 2 bases, with 15 bases between the two germline ends. This CDR3 comprises 16 residues. CDR3 DNA sequence: TGCGCCAGCAGCTTGGCCCTAGGCCTAAGAACCTACGAGCAGTACTTC. Protein sequence: CASSLALGLRTYEQYF.

V usage is TRBV29-1 and J usage is TRBJ2-1, with a tentative D call TRBD2 (6 bases). The CDR3 spans 14 residues. Germline V CDR1 and CDR2: SQVTM, ANQGSEA. Trimming stripped 4 bases from V and 5 bases from J, with 15 bases between. In DNA form, the CDR3 reads TGCAGCGTTGTGGGAAGCGGAGGGGACAATGAGCAGTTCTTC. This gives the protein CSVVGSGGDNEQFF.

The chain joins TRBV6-4 to TRBJ1-2; D remains ambiguous. This CDR3 has 15 amino acids. The V gene's germline CDR1 is MRHNA and CDR2 SNTAGT. V was cut by 0 bases and J by 2 bases, with 10 bases left in between. CDR3 DNA: TGTGCCAGCAGTGACTCGAGATCGGTAAACTATGGCTACACCTTC. Protein sequence: CASSDSRSVNYGYTF.

The chain uses TRBV27 and TRBJ2-1; D not resolved. CDR3 length equals 15 residues. V dropped 1 base and J dropped 5 bases, with 12 bases sitting between them. From germline, CDR1 is MNHEY and CDR2 SMNVEV (reference sequence). The CDR3 region has the DNA TGTGCCAGCAGTTTATTGGCAGTAAAGGACAATGAGCAGTTCTTC. Translation gives CASSLLAVKDNEQFF.

This clone showed up just a few times. This chain uses TRBV19 with TRBJ1-6, with 10 bases aligning to TRBD1. The length of the CDR3 is 13 residues. CDR1 is LNHDA, CDR2 SQIVND, per germline (reference sequence). The V and J ends lost 5 bases and 9 bases, in that order; junction bases with no gene match: 1. The CDR3 reads CASSRDRGSPLHF. DNA of the CDR3: TGTGCCAGTAGTCGGGACAGGGGTTCACCCCTCCACTTT.

The CDR3: CASSHPGQRYEQYF. The DNA for the CDR3 is TGTGCCAGCAGCCATCCGGGACAGCGCTACGAGCAGTACTTC. V is TRBV14 and J is TRBJ2-7; 7 bases agree with TRBD1. The CDR3 runs to 14 residues. The germline gives CDR1 SGHDN, CDR2 FVKESK. Unmatched junction bases numbered 5, after V lost 3 bases and J lost 3 bases.

V usage is TRBV7-9 and J usage is TRBJ1-4; TRBD1 aligns across 9 bases. V lost 6 bases and J lost 8; bases outside the gene matches: 10. The CDR3 contains 15 residues. Per germline, CDR1 SEHNR and CDR2 FQNEAQ (reference sequence). The CDR3 DNA is TGTGCCAGCAGTTCACCACAGGGGGCAAAGGAAAAACTGTTTTTT. This encodes CASSSPQGAKEKLFF.

The chain carries TRBV4-3 and TRBJ2-3; 9 nucleotides align to TRBD2. The CDR3 is 16 amino acids. The germline V gene encodes CDR1 LGHNA and CDR2 YSLEER. V shed 1 base and J 6 bases; nucleotides not matched to a gene: 8. Written as DNA, the CDR3 is TGCGCCAGCAGCCAAGGGTATGGCGGGGGGGCCGATACGCAGTATTTT. This encodes CASSQGYGGGADTQYF.

The genes are TRBV9 and TRBJ2-5, with D maybe TRBD1 (6 bases). The CDR3 covers 15 residues. Trimming shortened V by 0 bases and J by 2 bases, and 11 bases separated the two germline ends. Germline V lookup: CDR1 SGDLS, CDR2 YYNGEE. CDR3 protein: CASSVGQGPQETQYF. The CDR3 DNA reads as TGTGCCAGCAGCGTAGGTCAGGGGCCTCAAGAGACCCAGTACTTC.

The V and J genes are TRBV27 and TRBJ2-3; D is uncertain. The CDR3 has 11 amino acids. The germline CDR1 and CDR2 sequences are MNHEY and SMNVEV (reference sequence). V was shortened by 4 bases and J by 5 bases, with 4 bases between the two germline ends. The CDR3 DNA reads TGTGCCAGCAGTTGGGGAGATACGCAGTATTTT. It yields the protein CASSWGDTQYF.

V and J are TRBV6-5 and TRBJ1-2; possible D gene TRBD1, 5 bases. V was trimmed by 0 bases and J by 7 bases, leaving 12 bases between them. CDR1 is MNHEY and CDR2 is SVGAGI in the germline V gene. This CDR3 is 14 amino acids long. The CDR3 DNA reads TGTGCCAGCAGTTACTCGGGGACCGAGAGTGGCTACACCTTC. Amino acid sequence: CASSYSGTESGYTF.

The rearrangement joins TRBV5-5 to TRBJ2-1; no clear D. Trimming took off 0 bases at V and 4 bases at J, with 14 bases between the two ends. There are 16 residues in the CDR3. Germline V gene lookup returns CDR1 SGHKS and CDR2 YYEKEE (reference sequence). As DNA, the CDR3 is TGTGCCAGCAGCTTGGAGGGCGGAAGCGCGTACAATGAGCAGTTCTTC. It translates to CASSLEGGSAYNEQFF.

The chain is built from TRBV27 and TRBJ2-2, with unresolved D. This CDR3 comprises 14 residues. Germline V gene data show CDR1 as MNHEY and CDR2 as SMNVEV (reference sequence). V was trimmed by 1 base and J by 2 bases, leaving 5 bases between them. The CDR3 bases are TGTGCCAGCAGTTTATACAGAAACACCGGGGAGCTGTTTTTT. This translates into CASSLYRNTGELFF.

V usage is TRBV5-6 and J usage is TRBJ1-4; unclear D gene. From germline, CDR1 is SGHDT and CDR2 YYEEEE. The CDR3 totals 13 residues. Deletions cut 4 bases from V and 7 bases from J, with 11 bases between. CDR3 amino acids: CASSNPGGEKLFF. CDR3 nucleotide sequence: TGTGCCAGCAGCAACCCAGGCGGTGAAAAACTGTTTTTT.

The J gene is TRBJ2-1, the V gene TRBV19; no reliable D call. In germline, CDR1 is LNHDA, CDR2 SQIVND (reference sequence). This CDR3 spans 15 amino acids. Between the trimmed V and J ends, which lost 0 bases and 0 bases, there was a span of 6 bases. Here the CDR3 reads CASSIDRVSYNEQFF. DNA for the CDR3: TGTGCCAGTAGTATAGATAGGGTCTCCTACAATGAGCAGTTCTTC.